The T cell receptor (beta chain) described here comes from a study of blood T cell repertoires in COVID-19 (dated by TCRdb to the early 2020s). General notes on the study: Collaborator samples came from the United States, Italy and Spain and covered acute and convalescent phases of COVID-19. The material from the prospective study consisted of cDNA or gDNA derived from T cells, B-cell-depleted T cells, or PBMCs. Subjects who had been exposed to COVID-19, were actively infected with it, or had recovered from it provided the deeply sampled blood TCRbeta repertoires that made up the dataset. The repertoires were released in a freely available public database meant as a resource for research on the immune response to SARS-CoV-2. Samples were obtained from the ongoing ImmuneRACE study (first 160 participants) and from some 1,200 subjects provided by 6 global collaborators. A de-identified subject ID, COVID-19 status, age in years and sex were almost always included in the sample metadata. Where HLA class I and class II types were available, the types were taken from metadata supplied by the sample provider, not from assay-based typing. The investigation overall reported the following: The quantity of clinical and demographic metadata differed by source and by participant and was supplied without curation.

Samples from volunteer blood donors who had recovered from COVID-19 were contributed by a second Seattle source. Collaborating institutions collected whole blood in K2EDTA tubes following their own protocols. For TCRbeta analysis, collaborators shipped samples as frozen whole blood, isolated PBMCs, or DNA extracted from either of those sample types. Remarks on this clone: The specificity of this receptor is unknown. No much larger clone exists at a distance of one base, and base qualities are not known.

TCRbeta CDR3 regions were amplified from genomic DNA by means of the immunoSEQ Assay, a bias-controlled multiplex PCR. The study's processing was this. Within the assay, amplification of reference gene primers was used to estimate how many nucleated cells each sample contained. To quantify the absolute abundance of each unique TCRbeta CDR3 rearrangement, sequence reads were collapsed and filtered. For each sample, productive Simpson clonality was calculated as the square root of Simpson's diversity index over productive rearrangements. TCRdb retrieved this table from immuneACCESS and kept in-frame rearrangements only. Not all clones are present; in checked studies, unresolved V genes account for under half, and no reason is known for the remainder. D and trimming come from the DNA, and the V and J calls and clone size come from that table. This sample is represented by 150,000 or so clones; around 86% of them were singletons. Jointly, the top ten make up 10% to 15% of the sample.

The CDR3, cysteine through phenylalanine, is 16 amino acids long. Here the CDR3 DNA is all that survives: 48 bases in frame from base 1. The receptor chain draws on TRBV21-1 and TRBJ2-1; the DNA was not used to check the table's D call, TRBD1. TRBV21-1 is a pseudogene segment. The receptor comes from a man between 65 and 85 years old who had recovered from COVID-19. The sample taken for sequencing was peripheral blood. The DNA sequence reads TGTGCCAGCAGCAAAGTTAGGGGAAGCTCCTACAATGAGCAGTTCTTC. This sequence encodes CASSKVRGSSYNEQFF.